One and the same sample provided the 20 T cell receptor beta chains below, sequenced in a study of cytomegalovirus exposure and HLA in healthy donors. Use of 60 Vbeta and 13 Jbeta primers characterized the PCR. Method: immunoSEQ multiplex PCR; TCRdb's copy keeps in-frame clones and lacks some. The sample carries some 150,000 clones, approximately 81% recorded once. The sequenced sample consisted of PBMCs. Receptor source: a woman in her thirties in good health and CMV-seropositive.

The chain links TRBV4-3 to TRBJ1-2, with 7 nucleotides matching TRBD1. Germline assignment: CDR1 LGHNA and CDR2 YSLEER. After removal of 3 bases from V and 5 bases from J, the junction contained 12 bases not matched to a gene. The CDR3 has 16 amino acids. The CDR3: CASSHRRQGIVYGYTF. CDR3 in DNA: TGCGCCAGCAGCCACCGCCGACAGGGCATCGTGTATGGCTACACCTTC.

The chain employs TRBV6-6 and TRBJ1-5; D unclear. Trimming shortened V by 2 bases and J by 2 bases, and 7 bases separated the two germline ends. The CDR3 extends over 14 amino acids. Germline CDR1 MNHNY, CDR2 SVGAGI (reference sequence). Here the CDR3 DNA reads TGTGCCAGCAGTTACGTGGGAGGCAATCAGCCCCAGCATTTT. This sequence encodes CASSYVGGNQPQHF.

The chain uses TRBV2 and TRBJ1-4, with 9 bases that match TRBD1. CDR1 is SNHLY, CDR2 FYNNEI, per germline. The CDR3 is made up of 15 amino acids. V trimming: 11 bases; J trimming: 4 bases; junction bases outside the gene matches: 11. CDR3 in DNA: TGTGCCTCCGGGACAGGGCAAGCATTTAATGAAAAACTGTTTTTT. This gives the protein CASGTGQAFNEKLFF. Combining the CDR3 with reference TRBV2 and TRBJ1-4 gives the whole variable domain EPEVTQTPSHQVTQMGQEVILRCVPISNHLYFYWYRQILGQKVEFLVSFYNNEISEKSEIFDDQFSVERPDGSNFTLKIRSTKLEDSAMYFCASGTGQAFNEKLFFGSGTQLSVL.

The chain employs TRBV4-3 and TRBJ2-7, with D possibly TRBD1 on 5 matching bases. Germline loops: CDR1 LGHNA, CDR2 YSLEER. The CDR3 is 13 residues long. V lost 4 bases to trimming and J lost 3 bases, with 10 bases between them. CDR3 DNA: TGCGCCAGCAGCCTAGTAGGGGACTACGAGCAGTACTTC. Encoded protein: CASSLVGDYEQYF.

The J gene is TRBJ1-2, the V gene TRBV19; 8 bases are shared with TRBD1. After removal of 3 bases from V and 7 bases from J, the junction contained 4 bases not matched to a gene. Germline CDR1 reads LNHDA; CDR2 reads SQIVND (reference sequence). The CDR3 loop spans 13 amino acids. This CDR3 is CASSINRGGGYTF. In nucleotides, the CDR3 is TGTGCCAGTAGTATCAACAGGGGGGGTGGCTACACCTTC.

CDR3 amino acids: CASRERPYEQYF. CDR3 bases: TGTGCCAGCAGAGAGCGTCCCTACGAGCAGTACTTC. The V gene is TRBV6-1, the J gene TRBJ2-7, with no clear D. V lost 6 bases, J lost 2 bases, and 8 bases lay in between. This CDR3 region has 12 residues. Germline CDR1 and CDR2: MNHNS and SASEGT.

The chain links TRBV10-3 to TRBJ2-1; TRBD2 aligns across 9 bases. In germline, CDR1 is ENHRY, CDR2 SYGVKD. J gave up 5 bases and V 2 bases, and 4 bases lay outside the gene matches. The CDR3 extends over 15 amino acids. CDR3 region: CAISEVLAGDNEQFF. The CDR3 DNA follows: TGTGCCATCAGTGAGGTGTTAGCGGGGGACAATGAGCAGTTCTTC.

V and J are TRBV6-1 and TRBJ1-2; D remains ambiguous. V shed 0 bases and J shed 7 bases, with 18 bases lying between them. This CDR3 is built from 16 residues. Germline lookup yields CDR1 MNHNS and CDR2 SASEGT. CDR3 nucleotide sequence: TGTGCCAGCAGTGAAGCGCTAGAAGGGAGTGTTGGTGGCTACACCTTC. Translation: CASSEALEGSVGGYTF.

The rearrangement uses TRBV18 and TRBJ1-6; 9 bases match TRBD1. This CDR3 has 15 amino acids. V shed 2 bases, J shed 11 bases, and the junction held 7 bases outside the gene matches. CDR1 and CDR2 from the germline V gene are KGHSH and LQKENI. The CDR3 sequence is CASSPTTGGDAPLHF. DNA of the CDR3: TGTGCCAGCTCACCAACGACAGGGGGTGACGCACCCCTCCACTTT.

The genes are TRBV7-9 and TRBJ1-4; D remains unclear. Germline CDR1 SEHNR, CDR2 FQNEAQ (reference sequence). The CDR3 totals 14 residues. V shed 3 bases and J shed 3 bases, with 8 bases lying between them. The CDR3 DNA reads as TGTGCCAGCAGCTTCCGGTTAGCTAATGAAAAACTGTTTTTT. Amino acid sequence: CASSFRLANEKLFF.

This chain uses TRBV7-9 with TRBJ1-1; possibly TRBD1 for D (5 bases). V was trimmed by 1 base and J by 0 bases, leaving 18 bases between them. This CDR3 is 18 amino acids long. Germline CDR1 is SEHNR and CDR2 is FQNEAQ (reference sequence). As DNA, the CDR3 is TGTGCCAGCAGCTTAGGAAGGGGCGAGTCCTTCATGAACACTGAAGCTTTCTTT. Its protein is CASSLGRGESFMNTEAFF.

V is TRBV6-4 and J is TRBJ2-5; 15 bases match TRBD2. The CDR3 runs 18 residues. Germline values: CDR1 MRHNA, CDR2 SNTAGT. V shed 0 bases, J shed 5 bases, and the junction held 7 bases outside the gene matches. The CDR3 coding sequence is TGTGCCAGCAGTGACTCAGGGGGGACTAGCGGGGGGCAGGAGACCCAGTACTTC. Amino acids: CASSDSGGTSGGQETQYF.

This clone was seen once. This sequence joins TRBV7-2 and TRBJ1-4, with D unresolved. Germline CDR1 SGHTA, CDR2 FQGNSA. Trimming stripped 2 bases from V and 0 bases from J, with 7 bases between. This CDR3 region has 15 residues. The CDR3 nucleotides read TGTGCCAGCAGCTTACAGGTGGCAACTAATGAAAAACTGTTTTTT. Its protein is CASSLQVATNEKLFF.

V gene TRBV13 combines with J gene TRBJ2-5; D possibly corresponds to TRBD1 (6 bases). Germline V gene sequence: CDR1 PRHDT, CDR2 FYEKMQ (reference sequence). This CDR3 region has 14 residues. The ends were cut back, 5 bases at V and 0 bases at J, with 10 bases in the middle. CDR3 bases: TGTGCCAGCAGCCCCGGACAGTACCAAGAGACCCAGTACTTC. It is translated as CASSPGQYQETQYF.

This chain connects TRBV9 to TRBJ1-6, with D unresolved. The germline V and J ends were trimmed by 0 bases and 14 bases, with 21 bases remaining between them. The CDR3 length is 16 residues. Germline CDR1 reads SGDLS; CDR2 reads YYNGEE. For the CDR3, the DNA is TGTGCCAGCAGCGTAGTTGGAGGTGGCCCGCTTGGAACCCTCCACTTT. Its translation is CASSVVGGGPLGTLHF.

The V and J genes are TRBV7-9 and TRBJ2-2, with 8 bases identical to TRBD2. CDR1 is SEHNR and CDR2 is FQNEAQ in the germline V gene (reference sequence). CDR3 length: 14 amino acids. The V gene end was trimmed by 8 bases and the J gene end by 5 bases; junction bases not matched to a gene: 7. CDR3 residues: CASALGGGTGELFF. In DNA, the CDR3 is TGTGCCAGCGCCCTCGGGGGGGGAACCGGGGAGCTGTTTTTT.

The chain recombines TRBV5-1 with TRBJ2-6; unclear D gene. Trimming cost V 6 bases and J 0 bases, with 10 bases left between them. The CDR3 is 15 amino acids. The germline V gene has CDR1 SGHRS and CDR2 YFSETQ. CDR3 loop: CASTPIDSGANVLTF. DNA for the CDR3: TGCGCCAGCACTCCCATAGACTCTGGGGCCAACGTCCTGACTTTC.

The rearrangement joins TRBV4-1 to TRBJ2-2, with D perhaps matching TRBD2 (6 bases). Trimming left V 1 base short and J 4 bases short, with 10 bases between. The length of the CDR3 is 15 residues. Germline CDR1 and CDR2: MGHRA and YSYEKL. The chain's CDR3 is CASSQGLGGTGELFF. The DNA of the CDR3 is TGCGCCAGCAGCCAAGGACTAGGAGGCACCGGGGAGCTGTTTTTT.

V and J are TRBV9 and TRBJ2-2; 11 bases agree with TRBD1. CDR1 is SGDLS and CDR2 is YYNGEE in the germline V gene. The CDR3 length is 17 residues. Unmatched junction bases numbered 5, after V lost 2 bases and J lost 2 bases. CDR3 nucleotide sequence: TGTGCCAGCAGCGTCGGACAGGGGGCTTCCAACACCGGGGAGCTGTTTTTT. Amino acids: CASSVGQGASNTGELFF.

Details on this clone: A junction end diverges from the germline sequence, so it may reflect a read error. The CDR3 is CASSPGTGDPYNYGYAF. CDR3 sequence (DNA): TGTGCCAGCAGCCCTGGGACGGGAGATCCATATAACTATGGCTACGCCTTC. The J gene is TRBJ1-2, the V gene TRBV7-3; TRBD1 might be the D (5 bases). CDR1 and CDR2 from the germline V gene are SGHTA and FQGTGA. The CDR3 is 17 amino acids.